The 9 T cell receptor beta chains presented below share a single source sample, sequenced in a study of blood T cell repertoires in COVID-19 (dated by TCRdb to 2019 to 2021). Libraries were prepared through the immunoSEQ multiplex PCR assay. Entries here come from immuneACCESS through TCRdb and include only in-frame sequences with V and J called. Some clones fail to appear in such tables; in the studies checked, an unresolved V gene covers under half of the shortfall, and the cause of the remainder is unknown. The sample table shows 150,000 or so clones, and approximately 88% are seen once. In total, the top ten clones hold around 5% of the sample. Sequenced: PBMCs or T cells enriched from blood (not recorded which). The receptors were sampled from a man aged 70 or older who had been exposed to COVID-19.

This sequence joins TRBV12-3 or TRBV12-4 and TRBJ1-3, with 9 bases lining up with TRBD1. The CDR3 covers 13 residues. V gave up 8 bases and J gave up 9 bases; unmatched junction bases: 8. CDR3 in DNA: TGTGCCAGCTCGGGACAGGGAGTCGGCACCATATATTTT. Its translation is CASSGQGVGTIYF.

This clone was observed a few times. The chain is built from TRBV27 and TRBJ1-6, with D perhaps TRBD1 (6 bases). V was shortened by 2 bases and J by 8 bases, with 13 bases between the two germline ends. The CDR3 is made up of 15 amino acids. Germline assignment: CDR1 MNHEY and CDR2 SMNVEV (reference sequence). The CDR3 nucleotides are TGTGCCAGCAGTTTAGGTACAGGGTCTCATTCACCCCTCCACTTT. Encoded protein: CASSLGTGSHSPLHF.

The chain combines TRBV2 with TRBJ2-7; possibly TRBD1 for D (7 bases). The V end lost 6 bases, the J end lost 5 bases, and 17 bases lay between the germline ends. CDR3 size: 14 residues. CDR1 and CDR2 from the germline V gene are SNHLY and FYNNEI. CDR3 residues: CASSLIRGVHEQYF. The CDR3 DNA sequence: TGTGCCAGCAGCCTGATCAGGGGGGTCCACGAGCAGTACTTC.

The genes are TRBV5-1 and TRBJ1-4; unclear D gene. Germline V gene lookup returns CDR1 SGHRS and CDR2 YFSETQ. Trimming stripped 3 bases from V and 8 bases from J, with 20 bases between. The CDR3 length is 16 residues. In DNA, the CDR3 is TGCGCCAGCAGCTCCGCTGCGTCTACGGAGGCGGAAAAACTGTTTTTT. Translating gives CASSSAASTEAEKLFF.

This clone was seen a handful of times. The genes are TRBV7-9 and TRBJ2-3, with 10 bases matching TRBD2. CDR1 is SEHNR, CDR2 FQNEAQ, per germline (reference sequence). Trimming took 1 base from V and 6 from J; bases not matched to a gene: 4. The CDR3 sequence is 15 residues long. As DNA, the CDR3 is TGTGCCAGCAGCTTAGGGCTAGCGGGAGAGGATACGCAGTATTTT. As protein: CASSLGLAGEDTQYF. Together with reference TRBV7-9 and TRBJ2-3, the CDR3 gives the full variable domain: DTGVSQNPRHKITKRGQNVTFRCDPISEHNRLYWYRQTLGQGPEFLTYFQNEAQLEKSRLLSDRFSAERPKGSFSTLEIQRTEQGDSAMYLCASSLGLAGEDTQYFGPGTRLTVL.

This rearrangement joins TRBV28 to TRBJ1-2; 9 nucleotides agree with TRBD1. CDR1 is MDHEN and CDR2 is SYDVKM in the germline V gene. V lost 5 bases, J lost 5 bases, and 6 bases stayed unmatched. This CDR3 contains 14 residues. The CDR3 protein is CASSAGTGIYGYTF. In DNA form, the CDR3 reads TGTGCCAGCAGTGCCGGGACAGGGATTTATGGCTACACCTTC.

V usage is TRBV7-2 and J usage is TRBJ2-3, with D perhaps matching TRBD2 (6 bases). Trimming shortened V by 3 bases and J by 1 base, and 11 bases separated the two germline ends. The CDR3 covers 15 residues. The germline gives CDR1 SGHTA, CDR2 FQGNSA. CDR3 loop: CASSLAIAGTDTQYF. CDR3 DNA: TGTGCCAGCAGCTTGGCGATAGCGGGCACAGATACGCAGTATTTT.

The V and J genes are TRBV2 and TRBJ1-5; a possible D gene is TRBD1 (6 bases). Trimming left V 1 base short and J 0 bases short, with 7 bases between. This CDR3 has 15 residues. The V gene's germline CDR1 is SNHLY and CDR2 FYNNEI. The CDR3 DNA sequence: TGTGCCAGCAGTGAAGAGGGGGTTAGCAATCAGCCCCAGCATTTT. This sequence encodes CASSEEGVSNQPQHF. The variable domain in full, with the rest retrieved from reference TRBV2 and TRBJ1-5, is EPEVTQTPSHQVTQMGQEVILRCVPISNHLYFYWYRQILGQKVEFLVSFYNNEISEKSEIFDDQFSVERPDGSNFTLKIRSTKLEDSAMYFCASSEEGVSNQPQHFGDGTRLSIL.

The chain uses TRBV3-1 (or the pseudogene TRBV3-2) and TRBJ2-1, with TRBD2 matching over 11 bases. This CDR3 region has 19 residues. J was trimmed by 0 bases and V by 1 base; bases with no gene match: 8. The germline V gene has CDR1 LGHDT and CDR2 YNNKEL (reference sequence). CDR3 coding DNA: TGTGCCAGCAGCCAAGGAAATAGCGGGAGGGCGGGCTCCTACAATGAGCAGTTCTTC. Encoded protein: CASSQGNSGRAGSYNEQFF.